Shown below are 26 T cell receptor beta chains from a single sample sequenced in a study of graft-versus-host responses after intestinal transplantation. Profiling relied on immunoSEQ multiplex PCR, and the TCRdb table lists in-frame clones only, not all of them. The sample carries about 85,000 clones, approximately 90% recorded once. No cognate antigen is known for these TCRs. The sample consisted of unstimulated CD8+ T cells sorted from spleen or lymph node cells, taken before transplant. The receptors come from a human donor who was the organ donor for an intestinal transplant.

V is TRBV19 and J is TRBJ2-1; TRBD2 is a possible D gene (7 bases). Germline CDR1 LNHDA, CDR2 SQIVND (reference sequence). The CDR3 has 16 amino acids. Trimming left V 1 base short and J 2 bases short, with 12 bases between. The CDR3: CASSIGGAGAYNEQFF. CDR3 bases: TGTGCCAGTAGTATAGGGGGGGCGGGAGCCTACAATGAGCAGTTCTTC.

The rearrangement uses TRBV27 and TRBJ1-6, with D tentatively TRBD1 (6 bases). Germline V gives CDR1 MNHEY, CDR2 SMNVEV (reference sequence). The V and J ends lost 7 bases and 9 bases respectively, with 13 bases between them. The length of the CDR3 is 13 residues. CDR3 bases: TGTGCCAGCACGAGGGGGGGGCTTTCACCCCTCCACTTT. It encodes CASTRGGLSPLHF.

This clone was seen only once. The J gene is TRBJ2-7, the V gene TRBV14; 9 nucleotides line up with TRBD1. Trimming cost V 6 bases and J 3 bases; bases outside gene matches: 6. The CDR3 extends over 14 amino acids. Germline values: CDR1 SGHDN, CDR2 FVKESK. The CDR3 bases are TGTGCCAGCAGTCCCCCGGGACAGGGCTACGAGCAGTACTTC. Translation: CASSPPGQGYEQYF.

The chain has TRBV11-2 and TRBJ1-3, with D unresolved. V gave up 0 bases and J gave up 0 bases, with 6 bases separating them. The CDR3 extends over 15 amino acids. CDR1 SGHAT and CDR2 FQNNGV come from the germline V gene. CDR3 in DNA: TGTGCCAGCAGCTTAGATCTACGCTCTGGAAACACCATATATTTT. Translated: CASSLDLRSGNTIYF.

V usage is TRBV6-5 and J usage is TRBJ1-6; the match to TRBD1 covers 7 bases. Germline CDR1 and CDR2: MNHEY and SVGAGI. CDR3 length equals 14 residues. V shed 6 bases, J shed 6 bases, and the junction held 5 bases outside the gene matches. The DNA for the CDR3 is TGTGCCAGCAGCTACGGGACAGCTAATTCACCCCTCCACTTT. Amino acids: CASSYGTANSPLHF.

This clone was counted once. The chain combines TRBV5-6 with TRBJ2-5, with 9 bases fitting TRBD2. Per germline, CDR1 SGHDT and CDR2 YYEEEE. V dropped 2 bases and J dropped 4; count of bases not matched to a gene: 6. CDR3 size: 15 residues. The DNA for the CDR3 is TGTGCCAGCAGCTTAGTGCGGGGGGGGCCAGAGACCCAGTACTTC. Translating it yields CASSLVRGGPETQYF.

DNA of the CDR3: TGTGCCAGCAGCCGGACAGGGAGCGGTTATGAAAAACTGTTTTTT. The encoded protein is CASSRTGSGYEKLFF. This sequence joins TRBV7-6 and TRBJ1-4, with 8 bases matching TRBD1. CDR1 is SGHVS and CDR2 is FNYEAQ in the germline V gene. V shed 5 bases, J shed 6 bases, and the junction held 8 bases outside the gene matches. The CDR3 consists of 15 residues.

The rearrangement uses TRBV7-2 and TRBJ1-2, with 7 positions matching TRBD1. Per the germline V gene, CDR1 is SGHTA and CDR2 is FQGNSA. The CDR3 runs to 13 residues. The trim removed 3 bases at V and 3 bases at J, leaving 1 base unmatched. CDR3 in DNA: TGTGCCAGCAGCTTCGGACAGGACTATGGCTACACCTTC. Protein: CASSFGQDYGYTF. Combining the CDR3 with reference TRBV7-2 and TRBJ1-2 gives the whole variable domain GAGVSQSPSNKVTEKGKDVELRCDPISGHTALYWYRQSLGQGLEFLIYFQGNSAPDKSGLPSDRFSAERTGGSVSTLTIQRTQQEDSAVYLCASSFGQDYGYTFGSGTRLTVV.

The chain is built from TRBV11-2 and TRBJ2-1; D uncertain. CDR1 is SGHAT, CDR2 FQNNGV, per germline. V lost 4 bases to trimming and J lost 4 bases, with 14 bases between them. This CDR3 is 15 amino acids long. The CDR3, as DNA: TGTGCCAGCAGCTCCAACAGTAAGATTTACAATGAGCAGTTCTTC. Encoded protein: CASSSNSKIYNEQFF.

V is TRBV27 and J is TRBJ1-5; 9 bases fit TRBD1. Germline V lookup: CDR1 MNHEY, CDR2 SMNVEV (reference sequence). The CDR3 is 16 amino acids. The V and J ends lost 3 bases and 4 bases, in that order; junction bases with no gene match: 7. The CDR3 reads CASSFSGQGSNQPQHF. DNA for the CDR3: TGTGCCAGCAGTTTTAGCGGACAGGGGAGTAATCAGCCCCAGCATTTT.

V gene TRBV7-3 combines with J gene TRBJ1-2, with D hard to call. Germline V gene data show CDR1 as SGHTA and CDR2 as FQGTGA. V was trimmed by 4 bases and J by 3 bases, leaving 12 bases between them. The CDR3 totals 14 residues. CDR3 region: CASSYFPGDYGYTF. The DNA of the CDR3 is TGTGCCAGCAGCTACTTCCCAGGCGACTATGGCTACACCTTC.

The V call is TRBV7-6, the J call TRBJ1-1; D unclear. Deletions cut 3 bases from V and 1 base from J, with 12 bases between. The CDR3 covers 15 residues. Per germline, CDR1 SGHVS and CDR2 FNYEAQ. CDR3 in amino acids: CASSFYRASNTEAFF. CDR3 bases: TGTGCCAGCAGCTTTTATAGGGCATCGAACACTGAAGCTTTCTTT.

The CDR3 DNA is TGTGCCAGCAGCTCACCCCCGGGGGACATTCAGTACTTC. Translating it yields CASSSPPGDIQYF. V gene TRBV11-3 combines with J gene TRBJ2-4, with D possibly matching TRBD2 (6 bases). Trimming left V 4 bases short and J 8 bases short, with 12 bases between. CDR1 and CDR2 from the germline V gene are SGHNT and YENEEA. This CDR3 is 13 amino acids long.

The chain uses TRBV4-1 and TRBJ2-7; TRBD1 is a possible D gene (5 bases). CDR1 is MGHRA, CDR2 YSYEKL, per germline. The CDR3 sequence is 12 residues long. V was pared by 4 bases and J by 4 bases, with 8 bases between. CDR3 sequence: CASSLTGYEQYF. The DNA of the CDR3 is TGCGCCAGCAGCCTAACAGGTTACGAGCAGTACTTC.

This sequence joins TRBV4-1 and TRBJ2-7; 8 bases line up with TRBD1. V shed 0 bases, J shed 3 bases, and the junction held 10 bases outside the gene matches. The CDR3 loop spans 17 amino acids. Germline values: CDR1 MGHRA, CDR2 YSYEKL. This chain's CDR3 is CASSQDRAGTGLYEQYF. DNA for the CDR3: TGCGCCAGCAGCCAAGATAGGGCCGGGACAGGCCTCTACGAGCAGTACTTC.

The rearrangement joins TRBV4-1 to TRBJ2-5; D uncertain. The CDR3 spans 15 residues. The V and J ends lost 0 bases and 1 base respectively, with 9 bases between them. Germline CDR1 and CDR2: MGHRA and YSYEKL. This CDR3 reads CASSQDPETQETQYF. CDR3 DNA: TGCGCCAGCAGCCAAGATCCTGAAACCCAAGAGACCCAGTACTTC.

The rearrangement joins TRBV15 to TRBJ1-5; perhaps TRBD1 as D (5 bases). Germline values: CDR1 LNHNV, CDR2 YYDKDF (reference sequence). The CDR3 loop spans 18 amino acids. Trimming pared 8 bases from V and 0 bases from J, leaving 23 bases between. This CDR3 is CATRGGSDHLYSNQPQHF. The CDR3 region has the DNA TGTGCCACCCGCGGGGGGAGCGACCACCTATATAGCAATCAGCCCCAGCATTTT.

V is TRBV19 and J is TRBJ2-5; the D gene is possibly TRBD1 (6 bases). V was cut by 7 bases and J by 1 base, with 13 bases left in between. Germline lookup yields CDR1 LNHDA and CDR2 SQIVND (reference sequence). The CDR3 is 14 residues long. CDR3 sequence: CASTHTGSQETQYF. DNA for the CDR3: TGTGCCAGTACTCATACAGGGTCCCAAGAGACCCAGTACTTC.

The CDR3 bases are TGTGCCAGCAGCCCCCCGGCGCGGGGTTGGGAGCAGTACTTC. Translation: CASSPPARGWEQYF. V usage is TRBV7-9 and J usage is TRBJ2-7; D perhaps matches TRBD2 (6 bases). The germline V and J ends were trimmed by 5 bases and 7 bases, with 18 bases remaining between them. The V gene's germline CDR1 is SEHNR and CDR2 FQNEAQ (reference sequence). CDR3 size: 14 residues.

The gene calls are TRBV2 and TRBJ2-1, with TRBD2 as a possible D gene (6 bases). The CDR3 is 17 residues long. CDR1 and CDR2 from the germline V gene are SNHLY and FYNNEI. Trimming took 7 bases from V and 12 from J, leaving 31 bases between them. CDR3 bases: TGTGCCAGCACCCAACCCCAAACCGGGACTGAACCTTATGGGCAGTTCTTC. It is translated as CASTQPQTGTEPYGQFF.

The chain employs TRBV4-1 and TRBJ2-6, with 10 bases identical to TRBD2. The germline gives CDR1 MGHRA, CDR2 YSYEKL. J gave up 0 bases and V 6 bases, and 8 bases lay outside the gene matches. There are 18 residues in the CDR3. CDR3: CASSRGLALSSGANVLTF. CDR3 in DNA: TGCGCCAGCAGTCGGGGACTAGCGCTAAGCTCTGGGGCCAACGTCCTGACTTTC.

CDR3 coding DNA: TGTGCCAGCAGCCTACACGCCGCCGGGGATTGGGCTGCAGATACGCAGTATTTT. Protein sequence: CASSLHAAGDWAADTQYF. The J gene is TRBJ2-3, the V gene TRBV11-2; D is perhaps TRBD2 (5 bases). Germline CDR1 is SGHAT and CDR2 is FQNNGV. The CDR3 contains 18 residues. Between the trimmed V and J ends, which lost 5 bases and 4 bases, there was a span of 25 bases.

This chain joins TRBV10-3 and TRBJ2-1; 8 bases match TRBD2. Looked up from germline, CDR1 is ENHRY and CDR2 is SYGVKD. This CDR3 contains 13 residues. The V segment lost 10 bases and the J segment 1 base; nucleotides outside the gene matches: 3. CDR3 region: CATSGGSYNEQFF. The CDR3 region has the DNA TGTGCCACCAGCGGGGGATCCTACAATGAGCAGTTCTTC.

J is TRBJ1-2 and V is TRBV29-1, with 7 bases matching TRBD1. The germline V gene has CDR1 SQVTM and CDR2 ANQGSEA. V lost 5 bases, J lost 4 bases, and 4 bases stayed unmatched. The CDR3 consists of 12 residues. Written as DNA, the CDR3 is TGCAGCGTTACACAGGGGTTCTATGGCTACACCTTC. Translated, it gives CSVTQGFYGYTF.

V is TRBV13 and J is TRBJ2-5, with 9 bases identical to TRBD2. Unmatched junction bases numbered 9, after V lost 5 bases and J lost 5 bases. The CDR3 contains 15 residues. From germline, CDR1 is PRHDT and CDR2 FYEKMQ (reference sequence). CDR3 protein: CASSTTPREGETQYF. The CDR3 DNA follows: TGTGCCAGCAGCACCACCCCGCGGGAGGGGGAGACCCAGTACTTC.

The chain uses TRBV14 and TRBJ1-3; 8 bases line up with TRBD1. V was pared by 4 bases and J by 2 bases, with 4 bases of the junction left unmatched. This CDR3 spans 15 amino acids. Germline V gives CDR1 SGHDN, CDR2 FVKESK. CDR3 sequence: CASSPTGVPGNTIYF. In DNA form, the CDR3 reads TGTGCCAGCAGCCCGACAGGGGTCCCTGGAAACACCATATATTTT.